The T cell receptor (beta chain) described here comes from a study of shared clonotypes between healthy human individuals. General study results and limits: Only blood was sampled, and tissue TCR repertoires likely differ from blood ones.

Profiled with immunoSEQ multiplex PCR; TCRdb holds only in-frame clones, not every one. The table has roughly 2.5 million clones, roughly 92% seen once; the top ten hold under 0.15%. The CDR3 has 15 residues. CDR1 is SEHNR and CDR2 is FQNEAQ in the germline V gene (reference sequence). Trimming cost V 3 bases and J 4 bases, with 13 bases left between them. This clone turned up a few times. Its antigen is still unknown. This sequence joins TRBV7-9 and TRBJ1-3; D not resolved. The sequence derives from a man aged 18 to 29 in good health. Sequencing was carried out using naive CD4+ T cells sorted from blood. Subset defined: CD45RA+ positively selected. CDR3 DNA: TGTGCCAGCAGCTTTCAGGAGGTCATGGGAAACACCATATATTTT. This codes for CASSFQEVMGNTIYF.